The entry below describes one T cell receptor beta chain. V trimming: 0 bases; J trimming: 7 bases; junction bases outside the gene matches: 9. The CDR3 loop spans 16 amino acids. Germline values: CDR1 SGHRS, CDR2 YFSETQ. The data belong to a study of blood T cell repertoires in COVID-19. As for the study in general: COVID-19 samples from acute and convalescent phases originated in the United States, Italy and Spain. Sample material is recorded as cDNA or gDNA derived from T cells, B-cell-depleted T cells, or PBMCs.

Authors' data handling: Cell counts per sample came from amplifying reference gene primers. The method was immunoSEQ multiplex PCR; TCRdb's version includes in-frame clones alone and lacks a portion of them. V and J calls plus clone size are reproduced from that table; the DNA served to infer D and trimming. The top ten hold 3.5% to 5% of the sample, which has approximately 200,000 clones, around 88% seen once. The chain employs TRBV5-1 and TRBJ2-1; 8 bases are a match to TRBD2. This sequence originates from a woman in her thirties with acute or convalescent COVID-19. What was sequenced was peripheral blood. The CDR3 loop reads CASSLAGTRGGNEQFF. CDR3 DNA: TGCGCCAGCAGCTTGGCCGGGACTAGGGGCGGGAATGAGCAGTTCTTC.